This T cell receptor (beta chain) was sequenced in a study of T cell repertoires in cytomegalovirus infection. Background on the study: CMV infection together with matching HLA type was indicated by public TCR beta signatures.

TCRdb reprocessed the reads via MiXCR and lists one record per CDR3 protein. The table lists about 530,000 distinct CDR3 sequences, around 27% of them singletons. In regard to this clonotype: What it recognizes is unknown.

Study-wide findings and caveats: Carriers of CMV plus the relevant HLA were identified by cumulative public TCR beta family frequency.

The origin of this receptor is a human donor in good health (CMV status not recorded). Some clones in this sample may be carry-over from other donors' samples. The sequencing sample was made of PBMCs.

CDR3 coding DNA: TGCGCCAGCAGCCACCATTTCGGACTAGCGAATACGCAGTATTTT. Translating it yields CASSHHFGLANTQYF. J is TRBJ2-3 and V is TRBV4-1; 9 bases align to TRBD2. Trimming cost V 3 bases and J 7 bases; bases outside gene matches: 8. This CDR3 region has 15 residues. From germline, CDR1 is MGHRA and CDR2 YSYEKL.